This T cell receptor (beta chain) was sequenced in a study of blood T cell repertoires in COVID-19 (dated by TCRdb to between 2020 and 2021). Some background on the complete study: The collaborator samples originated in the United States, Italy and Spain and spanned the acute and convalescent phases of COVID-19. Where HLA class I and class II types were available, the types were taken from metadata supplied by the sample provider, not from assay-based typing. A de-identified subject ID, COVID-19 status, age in years and sex were almost always included in the sample metadata. The repertoires were released in a freely available public database intended as a resource for research on the immune response to SARS-CoV-2. Samples were obtained from the ongoing ImmuneRACE study (first 160 participants) and from about 1,300 subjects provided by 6 global collaborators. The prospective study material was composed of cDNA or gDNA derived from T cells, B-cell-depleted T cells, or PBMCs. The dataset comprised deeply sampled blood TCRbeta repertoires from subjects exposed to, actively infected with, or recovered from COVID-19. Overall results and qualifications from the work: Clinical and demographic metadata were provided uncurated, with the amount varying by source and participant.

TCRbeta CDR3 regions were amplified from genomic DNA by means of the immunoSEQ Assay, a bias-controlled multiplex PCR. In the paper's pipeline: The number of nucleated cells in each sample was estimated by amplification of reference gene primers within the assay. To quantify the absolute abundance of each unique TCRbeta CDR3 rearrangement, sequence reads were collapsed and filtered. For each sample, productive Simpson clonality was calculated by taking the square root of Simpson's diversity index across productive rearrangements. Held by TCRdb, this immuneACCESS table contains in-frame sequences only and omits some clones. Under half of the omission traces to an unresolved V gene where checked; the cause of the rest is unknown. V and J calls and clone size are copied from that table; D and trimming were computed from the DNA. For this sample there are some 44,000 clones; roughly 82% appear just once. Of the sample, less than 25% falls within the top ten clones.

Inclusive of the bounding cysteine and phenylalanine, the CDR3 is 16 residues long. The kept DNA is CDR3 alone, 48 bases in frame from the first base. Based on the germline V gene (reference sequence), the CDR1 and CDR2 sequences are LGHDT and YNNKEL. On this clone itself: The target of this receptor is not known. Mismatch with germline at one junction end may stem from a read error. Other nucleotide sequences from this sample produce the same CDR3.

Whole blood was collected in K2EDTA tubes by collaborating institutions according to the institutions' own protocols. For TCRbeta analysis, collaborators shipped samples in one of three forms: frozen whole blood, isolated PBMCs, or DNA extracted from either of those sample types. The sample consisted of peripheral blood. The receptor's source is a woman aged 60-75 years with acute or convalescent COVID-19. This receptor chain uses TRBV3-1 (or the pseudogene TRBV3-2) and TRBJ2-2, with 8 bases matching TRBD2. This receptor has the CDR3 CASSQNGGARTGELFF. The sequenced DNA: TGTGCCAGCAGCCAAAACGGGGGGGCCCGGACCGGGGAGTTGTTTTTT.